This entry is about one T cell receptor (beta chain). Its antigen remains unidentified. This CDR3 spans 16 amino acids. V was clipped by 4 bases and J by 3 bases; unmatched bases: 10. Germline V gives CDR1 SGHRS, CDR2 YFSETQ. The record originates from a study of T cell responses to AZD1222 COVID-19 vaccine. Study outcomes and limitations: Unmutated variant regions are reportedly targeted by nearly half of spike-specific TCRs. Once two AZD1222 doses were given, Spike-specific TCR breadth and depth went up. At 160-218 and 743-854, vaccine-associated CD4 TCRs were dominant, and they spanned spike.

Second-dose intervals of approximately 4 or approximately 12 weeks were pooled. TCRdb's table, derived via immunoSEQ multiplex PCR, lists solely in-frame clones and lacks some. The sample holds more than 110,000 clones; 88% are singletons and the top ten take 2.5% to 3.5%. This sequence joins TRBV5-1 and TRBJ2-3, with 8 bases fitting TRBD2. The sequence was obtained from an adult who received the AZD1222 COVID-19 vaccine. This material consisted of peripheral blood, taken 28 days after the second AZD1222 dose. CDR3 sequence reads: CASSATASGGTDTQYF. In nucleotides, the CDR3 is TGCGCCAGCAGCGCCACCGCCAGCGGGGGTACAGATACGCAGTATTTT.